Listed below are T cell receptor beta chains from one sample, sequenced in a study of shared clonotypes between healthy human individuals. The data were produced by immunoSEQ multiplex PCR, yet TCRdb's version contains in-frame clones alone and is incomplete. The profile shows millions of clones, about 94% of them singletons. Sequenced: naive CD8+ T cells sorted from blood. These receptors originate from a man younger than 35 in good health. The CDR3 runs from the conserved cysteine through the conserved F or W. D genes are given only for firm matches.

j_gene | v_gene | d_gene | CDR3aa | CDR3nt
TRBJ1-2 | TRBV15 | NA | CATSRDRYYGYTF | TGTGCCACCAGCAGAGATCGCTACTATGGCTACACCTTC
TRBJ2-3 | TRBV25-1 | NA | CASSAGRGTDTQYF | TGTGCCAGCAGTGCTGGGAGAGGGACAGATACGCAGTATTTT
TRBJ1-1 | TRBV7-8 | TRBD1 | CASSPLQGATEAFF | TGTGCCAGCAGCCCGCTACAGGGGGCCACTGAAGCTTTCTTT
TRBJ2-7 | TRBV27 | TRBD2 | CASSLEAGAAYEQYF | TGTGCCAGCAGTTTAGAGGCGGGAGCGGCCTACGAGCAGTACTTC
TRBJ2-2 | TRBV19 | TRBD1 | CASEGFPGQSTGELFF | TGTGCCAGTGAAGGTTTCCCGGGACAGTCCACCGGGGAGCTGTTTTTT
TRBJ2-2 | TRBV7-6 | NA | CASSLALQGGELFF | TGTGCCAGCAGCTTAGCGCTTCAGGGCGGGGAGCTGTTTTTT
TRBJ2-3 | TRBV5-1 | NA | CASSFGDFTDTQYF | TGCGCCAGCAGCTTTGGGGACTTCACAGATACGCAGTATTTT
TRBJ2-7 | TRBV29-1 | TRBD2 | CSVEERGGVNEQYF | TGCAGCGTTGAAGAGCGGGGGGGAGTAAACGAGCAGTACTTC
TRBJ1-1 | TRBV30 | NA | CAWRAPESGNTEAFF | TGTGCCTGGAGGGCCCCGGAGTCAGGGAACACTGAAGCTTTCTTT
TRBJ2-7 | TRBV7-6 | NA | CASSYDRFYEQYF | TGTGCCAGCAGCTACGACAGGTTCTACGAGCAGTACTTC
TRBJ2-3 | TRBV27 | NA | CATAKAGTTDTQYF | TGTGCCACCGCGAAAGCAGGGACCACAGATACGCAGTATTTT
TRBJ1-1 | TRBV28 | TRBD1 | CASSLSGTVGPEAFF | TGTGCCAGCAGTTTATCGGGGACAGTCGGGCCTGAAGCTTTCTTT
TRBJ2-5 | TRBV28 | NA | CASSFYQGGSKETQYF | TGTGCCAGCAGTTTCTATCAGGGGGGATCGAAAGAGACCCAGTACTTC
TRBJ1-2 | TRBV30 | TRBD1 | CAWNLQGYYGYTF | TGTGCCTGGAACCTACAGGGGTACTATGGCTACACCTTC
TRBJ1-2 | TRBV18 | NA | CASSRSQLYGYTF | TGTGCCAGCTCACGATCCCAGCTATATGGCTACACCTTC
TRBJ1-4 | TRBV5-1 | NA | CASSLSLNEKLFF | TGCGCCAGCAGCCTCAGCCTCAATGAAAAACTGTTTTTT
TRBJ2-1 | TRBV27 | TRBD2 | CASKFGGSWDEQFF | TGTGCCAGCAAATTCGGCGGGAGTTGGGATGAGCAGTTCTTC